The 4 T cell receptor beta chains below come from one sample, sequenced in a study of technical replicates of blood from a handful of donors. Some clones are missing from TCRdb's copy, which holds only in-frame ones; the method was immunoSEQ multiplex PCR. The table has tens of thousands of clones, 75% to 95% seen once. Sequenced: T cells isolated from PBMCs. These TCRs come from a human donor in good health. Some clones in this sample may be carry-over from other donors' samples.

In its sample, this clone was seen once. This rearrangement joins TRBV13 to TRBJ2-7; the match to TRBD2 covers 9 bases. CDR1 is PRHDT, CDR2 FYEKMQ, per germline (reference sequence). After removal of 1 base from V and 5 bases from J, the junction contained 6 bases not matched to a gene. The CDR3 length is 15 residues. The CDR3 sequence: CASSLAAGGLDEQYF. The CDR3 DNA follows: TGTGCCAGCAGCTTAGCGGCGGGAGGGTTGGACGAGCAGTACTTC. The full variable domain, in which reference TRBV13 and TRBJ2-7 provide the parts outside the CDR3, is AAGVIQSPRHLIKEKRETATLKCYPIPRHDTVYWYQQGPGQDPQFLISFYEKMQSDKGSIPDRFSAQQFSDYHSELNMSSLELGDSALYFCASSLAAGGLDEQYFGPGTRLTVT.

Only a few counts were recorded for this clone. This chain joins TRBV27 and TRBJ1-5, with a tentative D call TRBD1 (6 bases). Per the germline V gene, CDR1 is MNHEY and CDR2 is SMNVEV (reference sequence). The CDR3 is 16 residues long. V lost 4 bases, J lost 4 bases, and 17 bases lay in between. CDR3 coding DNA: TGTGCCAGCAGTTCTTTACTAGGGCAGGGGAATCAGCCCCAGCATTTT. This codes for CASSSLLGQGNQPQHF.

V is TRBV12-5 and J is TRBJ2-5, with D possibly matching TRBD1 (6 bases). V lost 5 bases and J 2 bases, leaving 12 bases between the germline ends. The CDR3 is 14 residues long. CDR1 LGHNT and CDR2 FRNRAP come from the germline V gene. This CDR3 reads CASGNREGQETQYF. Written as DNA, the CDR3 is TGTGCTAGTGGTAACAGGGAAGGTCAAGAGACCCAGTACTTC. Full variable domain (remainder filled in from reference TRBV12-5 and TRBJ2-5): DARVTQTPRHKVTEMGQEVTMRCQPILGHNTVFWYRQTMMQGLELLAYFRNRAPLDDSGMPKDRFSAEMPDATLATLKIQPSEPRDSAVYFCASGNREGQETQYFGPGTRLLVL.

V usage is TRBV7-9 and J usage is TRBJ1-2, with D maybe TRBD1 (6 bases). The V end lost 5 bases, the J end lost 8 bases, and 15 bases lay between the germline ends. Germline values: CDR1 SEHNR, CDR2 FQNEAQ (reference sequence). There are 13 residues in the CDR3. The CDR3 sequence: CASSRTDPRGYTF. The CDR3 DNA sequence: TGTGCCAGCAGCCGGACAGATCCTAGGGGCTACACCTTC. The variable domain in full, with the rest retrieved from reference TRBV7-9 and TRBJ1-2, is DTGVSQNPRHKITKRGQNVTFRCDPISEHNRLYWYRQTLGQGPEFLTYFQNEAQLEKSRLLSDRFSAERPKGSFSTLEIQRTEQGDSAMYLCASSRTDPRGYTFGSGTRLTVV.